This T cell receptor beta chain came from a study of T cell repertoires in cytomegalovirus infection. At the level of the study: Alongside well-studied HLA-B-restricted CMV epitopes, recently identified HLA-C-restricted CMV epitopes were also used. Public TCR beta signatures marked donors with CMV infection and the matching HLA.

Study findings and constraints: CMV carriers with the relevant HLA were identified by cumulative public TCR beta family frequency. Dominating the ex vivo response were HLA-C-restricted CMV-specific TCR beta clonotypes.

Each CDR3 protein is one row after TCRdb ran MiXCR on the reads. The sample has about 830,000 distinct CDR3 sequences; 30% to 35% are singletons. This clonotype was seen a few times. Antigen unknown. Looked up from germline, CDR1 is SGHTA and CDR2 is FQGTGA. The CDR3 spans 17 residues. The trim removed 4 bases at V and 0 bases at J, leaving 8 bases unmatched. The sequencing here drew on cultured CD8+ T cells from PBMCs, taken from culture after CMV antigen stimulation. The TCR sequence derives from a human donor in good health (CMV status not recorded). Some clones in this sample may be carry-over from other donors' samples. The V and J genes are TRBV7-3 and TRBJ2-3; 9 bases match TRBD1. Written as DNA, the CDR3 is TGTGCCAGCAGCTCTACGGAGGACAGGGGAAGCACAGATACGCAGTATTTT. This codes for CASSSTEDRGSTDTQYF.